This is a list of T cell receptor beta chains from one sample in a study of OX40 agonist ivuxolimab in advanced cancers. Profiled with immunoSEQ multiplex PCR; TCRdb holds only in-frame clones, not every one. Among about 74,000 clones listed, approximately 88% were seen once. The source material was CD4+ or CD8+ T cells sorted from blood, sampled in a trial of the OX40 agonist ivuxolimab. Every receptor here comes from an adult with an advanced solid tumor such as melanoma, head and neck, liver or kidney cancer. CDR3s include the opening cysteine and the closing phenylalanine or tryptophan. A D gene is named only where the DNA matches it firmly. Only part of the rows carry a size: once, few, many, or a class if the clone is expanded.

clone size,J gene,V gene,D gene,CDR3 DNA,CDR3 protein
.,TRBJ2-2,TRBV5-1,.,TGCGCCAGCAGCCCCGGAGTTCGCGACACCGGGGAGCTGTTTTTT,CASSPGVRDTGELFF
.,TRBJ2-7,TRBV15,TRBD2,TGTGCCACCAGCAGAGATGTGGGGGGGGAGGAGCAGTACTTC,CATSRDVGGEEQYF
once,TRBJ2-5,TRBV27,TRBD2,TGTGCCAGCAGTTTAACGATGGGACAGGGTGTAACTAGCGGGAGGGAAGAGACCCAGTACTTC,CASSLTMGQGVTSGREETQYF
.,TRBJ2-5,TRBV2,.,TGTGCCAGCAGCTACGGACAGCAAGAGACCCAGTACTTC,CASSYGQQETQYF
.,TRBJ2-7,TRBV7-9,.,TGTGCCAGCAGTTTCGAGGGGTACGAGCAGTACTTC,CASSFEGYEQYF
once,TRBJ1-5,TRBV28,TRBD1,TGTGCCAGCAGGGACAGGGGGCCTAGCAATCAGCCCCAGCATTTT,CASRDRGPSNQPQHF
.,TRBJ2-7,TRBV5-4,.,TGTGCCAGCAGCCTAGGGGACCGCGTAGCAGAGCAGTACTTC,CASSLGDRVAEQYF
.,TRBJ2-3,TRBV7-2,.,TGTGCCAGCAGCTTGGGGTTATCCACAGATACGCAGTATTTT,CASSLGLSTDTQYF
.,TRBJ2-3,TRBV12-5,.,TGTGCTAGTGGTTCAGGACGGTCAGATACGCAGTATTTT,CASGSGRSDTQYF
.,TRBJ1-5,TRBV5-6,.,TGTGCCAGCAGCTTGGGGAACCCTAGCAATCAGCCCCAGCATTTT,CASSLGNPSNQPQHF
.,TRBJ1-1,TRBV2,.,TGTGCCAGCAGGATAGCGGGTAACACTGAAGCTTTCTTT,CASRIAGNTEAFF
.,TRBJ2-7,TRBV4-2,TRBD2,TGTGCCAGCAGCCAAGACCCCGGACTAGCGGGACTGGGCTACGAGCAGTACTTC,CASSQDPGLAGLGYEQYF
.,TRBJ2-4,TRBV29-1,.,TGCAGCGTTGAACAAGCCAAAAACATTCAGTACTTC,CSVEQAKNIQYF
.,TRBJ2-7,TRBV28,TRBD2,TGTGCCAGCAGGCCCGGACTAGCTGACGAGCAGTACTTC,CASRPGLADEQYF
.,TRBJ2-1,TRBV7-3,TRBD2,TGTGCCAGCAGCTTAACGCCCTCAACTAGCGGGGGGATTGGTGAGCAGTTCTTC,CASSLTPSTSGGIGEQFF
.,TRBJ2-7,TRBV28,.,TGTGCCAGCAGGGCCAGTAGCGGAGAAGGTCCCTACGAGCAGTACTTC,CASRASSGEGPYEQYF
.,TRBJ2-3,TRBV5-1,TRBD2,TGCGCCAGCAGCCCTTGGGGTTCACTAGCGGGCGCCACAGATACGCAGTATTTT,CASSPWGSLAGATDTQYF
.,TRBJ2-5,TRBV28,TRBD1,TGTGCCAGCAATCGGGCAGGGGGTCTGGAGACCCAGTACTTC,CASNRAGGLETQYF
.,TRBJ2-7,TRBV6-5,TRBD1,TGTGCCAGCAGCCTATTACAGGGGGCCGGCGAGCAGTACTTC,CASSLLQGAGEQYF
.,TRBJ2-1,TRBV30,TRBD2,TGTGCCTGGAGTGACGGGAGGAGCTACAATGAGCAGTTCTTC,CAWSDGRSYNEQFF
.,TRBJ1-3,TRBV7-2,.,TGTGCCAGCAGCTTGGGGGGTCCCTCTGGAAACACCATATATTTT,CASSLGGPSGNTIYF
.,TRBJ2-7,TRBV14,.,TGTGCCAGCAGCCAAGCCTGGGAGGGACAGGACGAGCAGTACTTC,CASSQAWEGQDEQYF
few,TRBJ1-3,TRBV30,TRBD1,TGTGCCTGGCTGGGACAGGTTGGAAACACCATATATTTT,CAWLGQVGNTIYF